This T cell receptor beta chain was profiled in a study of cytomegalovirus exposure and HLA in healthy donors (dated by TCRdb to 2016 to 2017). Regarding the research as a whole: In an earlier analysis of 587 of the donors, less than 350 Gb of sequence data and 117 million unique TCR beta sequences from about 190 million T cells were reported. Approximately 300 gigabases of sequencing data and around 80 million unique TCR sequences made up an early release that covered 500 to 650 HLA-typed donors. The genetic ancestry cluster associated with self-reported Caucasian donors included around four fifths of the roughly 380 genotyped donors. The study aimed to test whether cataloging public T cell receptors could reveal signatures of past pathogen exposure. Using immunosequencing, the study profiled T cell repertoires from approximately 700 subjects and related those repertoires to cytomegalovirus serostatus. Along with the roughly 710-subject first cohort, a separate validation cohort of 120 different subjects was used. To predict cytomegalovirus infection status, the study combined high-throughput TCR immunosequencing, statistical association of individual TCRs with disease status, and machine learning. In a later analysis, previously published TCR beta repertoires from several hundred donors were re-analyzed and high-resolution HLA genotyping was added so that TCR occurrence patterns could be studied. The later analysis used no new phenotypic data to find candidate immune exposures, relying instead on TCR beta sequences and their occurrence across donors. An earlier analysis of several hundred of the donors applied high-throughput TCR beta sequencing to assess whether each TCR beta V gene segment acted as functional or pseudogenic. Donor age, sex, ethnicity and CMV serostatus were collected together with the repertoire data. A later genetic analysis took genome-wide SNP genotypes for about 55% of the 666 donors and used that subset as a discovery cohort. All discovery cohort repertoires had been generated on a single sequencing platform. Both class I and class II loci were covered by HLA typing, at four-digit resolution. Typing coverage varied by locus: roughly 620-640 donors for A, B, C, DRB1 and DQB1; more than 500 for DQA1; around 570 for DPA1; roughly 470 for DPB1. Four to six DR-DQ haplotypes were handled as single units for association and clustering, since linkage in the cohort was strong. On average, roughly 200,000 unique TCR beta nucleotide sequences were sequenced per donor among a few hundred genotyped donors of the cohort, with 15% to 20% of those sequences being non-productive. Broad study findings and their caveats: In both the original and validation cohorts, the classifier was reported to diagnose cytomegalovirus status with high specificity and sensitivity. Immune exposure information for the cohort was limited to CMV serostatus. Because some donors lacked HLA typing at each locus, the association tests relied only on the typed subset. V-gene and J-gene trimming of TCR beta chains was associated with a missense DCLRE1C variant in a later genetic analysis, and the association was replicated in an independent cohort. Linkage disequilibrium might explain the correlated functional status among segregating V segments, but an unknown experimental factor could not be ruled out. According to a later genetic analysis, donors in an Asian-associated ancestry cluster had fewer N-insertions in productive TCRs than the roughly 670-donor mean. In this cohort, only TCR beta chains were sequenced, and detectable features were limited by the absence of alpha or paired-chain data. In a later analysis, HLA-associated TCR beta chains were found to be more clonally expanded and to have lower generation probabilities than equally common non-associated chains. Assigning TCR associations to individual alleles was difficult when HLA alleles, especially DR and DQ, strongly co-occurred. Broadly in line with IMGT annotations, most TCR beta V segments showed up in productive rearrangements about 87% or about 30% of the time in an earlier analysis of around 600 of the donors. While some public TCRs were present in many individuals, most TCR sequences turned up only very rarely across donors. At a false discovery rate of 0.05, a later analysis linked roughly 17,000 TCR beta sequences to specific HLA alleles. Several of the top co-occurrence clusters appeared to be linked to parvovirus B19, influenza, CMV and Epstein-Barr virus, according to a later analysis. A few of the identified cytomegalovirus-associated TCR beta chains were confirmed in vitro to be specific for cytomegalovirus antigens. The authors suggested that the approach could potentially be generalized to other disease states and immunological phenotypes. Because the 87-base-pair reads could not distinguish some IMGT-functional V segments, including TRBV6-2 and TRBV6-3, those segments were excluded. Most CMV-associated TCR beta chains appeared to be HLA-restricted in a later analysis, and the HLA associations seemed to be driven largely by CMV exposure. In a later analysis, TCR association rates were found to vary across HLA loci, with the most associated TCRs seen for DRB1 alleles and the fewest for HLA-C alleles. Because counts were too low, seventeen rarely observed V segments, including chromosome 9 orphons, were excluded from the earlier analysis of 500 to 700 of the donors. In the study, some 160 TCR beta chains were listed as associated with cytomegalovirus. The presence/absence analyses assumed that sequencing depth was roughly uniform across donors, and that assumption may not be true. A cluster of highly shared sequence variants was judged likely to represent a technical artifact of the sequencing pipeline. A further reported finding was that TCR beta sequences accurately predicted the HLA-A and HLA-B alleles for most subjects in the first cohort.

The cohort consisted of approximately 690 healthy bone marrow donors. All cohort members were sampled while nominally healthy, although unrecorded immune exposures were likely present. The donor was CMV seropositive and was included in the group of 250 to 300 seropositive cohort members. Every donor gave a peripheral blood sample, and the peripheral blood mononuclear cells from that sample were used for TCR beta sequencing. The Qiagen DNeasy Blood Extraction Kit was used to extract genomic DNA from the blood cell samples. The CDR3 goes from the cysteine to the phenylalanine over 15 residues. The sequence is cut down to CDR3 DNA, 45 bases in frame from base 1. Trimming costs V 2 bases and J 0 bases, and their ends lie 12 bases apart. For CDR1 and CDR2, the germline V gene (reference sequence) lists SGHKS and YYEKEE. In regard to this clone: What this receptor recognizes is not known. Base qualities are missing; no much larger clone stands one base away.

To prepare the library, the immunoSEQ multiplex PCR assay was applied. A mixture of 60 forward primers for TCR Vbeta segments and 13 reverse primers for TCR Jbeta segments was used in the multiplex PCR. A multiplex PCR assay on genomic DNA amplified the CDR3 region of rearranged TCR beta genes. The amplified TCR beta libraries were sequenced on the Illumina HiSeq System as 87-base-pair reads. In the authors' own workflow: A later analysis counted approximately 74 million unique TCR beta chains across the approximately 700 repertoires, and some 11 million of these chains were shared by at least two donors. A nearest-neighbor algorithm error-corrected the raw reads and collapsed the reads into unique sequences, merging closely related sequences to remove PCR and sequencing errors. V, D and J gene segments were assigned by aligning CDR3 sequences to IMGT reference sequences. For a sequence to be retained, a match of at least six nucleotides was required to both a V gene segment and a J gene segment. A rearrangement counted as productive if the CDR3 had no stop codons and remained in frame with V and J, and every other rearrangement counted as non-productive. CDR3 was defined by IMGT convention, running from the second conserved V-encoded cysteine to the conserved J-encoded phenylalanine. The earlier analysis of some 580 of the donors excluded any sequence lacking an unambiguous match to a single V gene segment. In an earlier analysis of some 590 of the donors, a V segment was called functional when productive rearrangements were above 56.7%, and segregating when the standard deviation between donors exceeded 5%. A statistical classification framework was built for diagnosing cytomegalovirus status from the catalog of TCR beta chain sequences. V and J gene assignment, in a later analysis, came from comparing TCR nucleotide sequences with IMGT/GENE-DB human TR gene sequences. Using the TCRdist pipeline, a later analysis assigned CDR3 sequences along with most-parsimonious VDJ recombination scenarios. In a later analysis, every TCR beta chain was defined by the combination of its CDR3 amino acid sequence and its V-gene family, and reads without a unique V-gene family were dropped. To address suspected cross-contamination and a sequencing artifact, a later analysis removed over 500 highly shared, low-generation-probability nucleotide sequences. A later analysis calculated a clonal expansion index for each public chain from normalized within-repertoire ranks of inferred template counts. In a later analysis, generation probabilities were computed with a VDJ recombination model fitted to out-of-frame rearrangements, and the resulting probabilities were checked against IGoR. In a later analysis, TCR-TCR, TCR-HLA and TCR-CMV co-occurrence was scored with hypergeometric tests, and a repertoire-size bias correction was applied to TCR pairs. In a later analysis, false discovery rates were estimated by permuting HLA or CMV assignments 20 times. In a later analysis, co-occurring TCRs were grouped with DBSCAN, and TCRdist sequence similarity was added when clustering was performed within HLA-allele-positive subsets. For co-occurrence clustering, repertoires with fewer than 30,000 or more than 120,000 public chains were excluded, along with roughly five repertoires with anomalous nucleotide sharing. The source is immuneACCESS, and TCRdb retained only in-frame sequences with V and J called. Part of the clones is not carried over; for the studies checked, unresolved V genes explain less than half of this, and the remainder is unexplained. V, J and clone size derive from that table, while D and trimming were established from the DNA sequence. The sample table lists about 150,000 clones, around 60% of them with a count of one. Clones ranked in the top ten supply 6% to 8.5% of the sample.

The chain joins TRBV5-5 to TRBJ2-7; TRBD2 is a possible D gene, resting on 6 matching bases. Sequencing was performed on PBMCs. This receptor was taken from a woman aged 55-70 years in good health and CMV-seropositive. The DNA sequence is TGTGCCAGCAGCTTTTTCGCGGGGAGCTCCTACGAGCAGTACTTC. It encodes CASSFFAGSSYEQYF.